This T cell receptor (beta chain) was observed in a study of cytomegalovirus exposure and HLA in healthy donors. Primers: 60 Vbeta forward and 13 Jbeta reverse. TCRdb keeps only in-frame clones here, not all; method: immunoSEQ multiplex PCR. Altogether roughly 290,000 clones are present, roughly 89% being singletons, with the ten largest covering roughly 2.3%. The CDR3 totals 16 residues. This TCR was recovered from a woman younger than 30 in good health and CMV-seronegative. The rearrangement uses TRBV21-1 and TRBJ2-7; the DNA was not used to check the table's D call, TRBD1. TRBV21-1 is labeled a pseudogene. The sample consisted of PBMCs. The CDR3 nucleotides are TGTGCCAGCAGCCAAACCCCCAGGGGGGAGTCCTACGAGCAGTACTTC. This sequence encodes CASSQTPRGESYEQYF.